The 30 T cell receptor beta chains given below trace back to one sample, sequenced in a study of technical replicates of blood from a few donors. Sequencing used immunoSEQ multiplex PCR; TCRdb keeps in-frame clones, though not all of them. The table includes more than 45,000 clones, around 96% detected once. The sequencing input was PBMCs. The receptors were gathered from a human donor in good health. Some clones in this sample may be carry-over from other donors' samples.

The chain has TRBV7-8 and TRBJ2-2; D unclear. Trimming removed 5 bases at V and 1 base at J, with 8 bases between. Looked up from germline, CDR1 is SGHVS and CDR2 is FQNEAQ. This CDR3 region has 14 residues. CDR3 sequence reads: CASSARENTGELFF. CDR3 nucleotides: TGTGCCAGCAGCGCCCGAGAGAACACCGGGGAGCTGTTTTTT.

The chain employs TRBV4-3 and TRBJ1-3; D is unresolved. CDR1 and CDR2 from the germline V gene are LGHNA and YSLEER. V lost 0 bases, J lost 4 bases, and 16 bases lay in between. This CDR3 spans 17 amino acids. The CDR3 sequence is CASSQERLSGYGNTIYF. The CDR3 DNA is TGCGCCAGCAGCCAAGAACGTCTGTCGGGGTACGGAAACACCATATATTTT.

This rearrangement joins TRBV19 to TRBJ2-3; 8 nucleotides agree with TRBD2. Per germline, CDR1 LNHDA and CDR2 SQIVND (reference sequence). The length of the CDR3 is 15 residues. Unmatched junction bases numbered 9, after V lost 6 bases and J lost 4 bases. The CDR3, as DNA: TGTGCCAGTAGCTCGGGACTAGTACGCGCAGATACGCAGTATTTT. Its protein product is CASSSGLVRADTQYF.

The chain links TRBV6-4 to TRBJ2-3, with TRBD1 matching over 8 bases. The CDR3 extends over 15 amino acids. Germline V gene sequence: CDR1 MRHNA, CDR2 SNTAGT. V lost 2 bases, J lost 2 bases, and 3 bases stayed unmatched. CDR3 protein: CASSDGGQATDTQYF. In nucleotides, the CDR3 is TGTGCCAGCAGTGACGGGGGACAGGCCACAGATACGCAGTATTTT.

The chain joins TRBV6-5 to TRBJ2-7; 10 bases agree with TRBD2. CDR1 is MNHEY and CDR2 is SVGAGI in the germline V gene. Unmatched junction bases numbered 11, after V lost 4 bases and J lost 5 bases. There are 16 residues in the CDR3. The CDR3 is CASSSALAGLANEQYF. CDR3 bases: TGTGCCAGCAGTTCCGCACTAGCGGGATTGGCTAACGAGCAGTACTTC.

The rearrangement joins TRBV6-1 to TRBJ2-1; no clear D. CDR1 and CDR2 from the germline V gene are MNHNS and SASEGT. Trimming took off 0 bases at V and 0 bases at J, with 6 bases between the two ends. The CDR3 is 15 amino acids. The CDR3 coding sequence is TGTGCCAGCAGTGAAGCCCCTAGCTCCTACAATGAGCAGTTCTTC. It yields the protein CASSEAPSSYNEQFF.

The CDR3 protein is CATGRAKQNTEAFF. The CDR3 nucleotides are TGTGCCACCGGCAGGGCGAAACAGAACACTGAAGCTTTCTTT. The V gene is TRBV2, the J gene TRBJ1-1; D may be TRBD1 (5 bases). The length of the CDR3 is 14 residues. CDR1 is SNHLY, CDR2 FYNNEI, per germline. Trimming removed 10 bases at V and 1 base at J, with 16 bases between.

The gene calls are TRBV6-6 and TRBJ2-5; 9 nucleotides align to TRBD1. Germline loops: CDR1 MNHNY, CDR2 SVGAGI (reference sequence). The CDR3 runs to 13 residues. Trimming at V came to 7 bases and at J to 7 bases, leaving 7 bases not matched to a gene. CDR3 loop: CASISDRGGTQYF. The CDR3 region has the DNA TGTGCCAGCATTTCGGACAGGGGAGGGACCCAGTACTTC.

The J gene is TRBJ2-3, the V gene TRBV5-4; 15 bases are a match to TRBD2. The CDR3 is 16 residues long. Germline trimming cut 3 bases from V and 5 bases from J; bases unmatched to any gene: 4. Looked up from germline, CDR1 is SGHNT and CDR2 is YYREEE (reference sequence). CDR3 sequence reads: CASSSRTSGRGDTQYF. The CDR3 bases are TGTGCCAGCAGCTCGCGGACTAGCGGGAGGGGAGATACGCAGTATTTT.

The J gene is TRBJ2-7, the V gene TRBV5-1; the match to TRBD1 covers 7 bases. Germline V gene sequence: CDR1 SGHRS, CDR2 YFSETQ. The CDR3 is made up of 13 amino acids. Trimming cost V 2 bases and J 2 bases; bases outside gene matches: 1. DNA for the CDR3: TGCGCCAGCAGCTTCGGACAGGCCTACGAGCAGTACTTC. This sequence encodes CASSFGQAYEQYF.

The chain recombines TRBV7-6 with TRBJ1-2, with TRBD1 identical over 7 bases. Trimming at V came to 5 bases and at J to 10 bases, leaving 7 bases not matched to a gene. Per the germline V gene, CDR1 is SGHVS and CDR2 is FNYEAQ. The CDR3 is 12 residues long. DNA of the CDR3: TGTGCCAGCAGCGGGTCAGACAGGGACTACACCTTC. Translating it yields CASSGSDRDYTF.

Concerning this clone: In the same sample, other DNA sequences code for this CDR3. The V and J genes are TRBV7-9 and TRBJ1-2, with TRBD1 matching 9 bases. The V segment lost 5 bases and the J segment 4 bases; nucleotides outside the gene matches: 2. CDR1 and CDR2 from the germline V gene are SEHNR and FQNEAQ (reference sequence). The CDR3 length is 13 residues. This CDR3 reads CASSLTGGYGYTF. The CDR3 coding sequence is TGTGCCAGCAGCCTGACAGGGGGCTATGGCTACACCTTC.

V is TRBV19 and J is TRBJ1-1, with 10 bases matching TRBD1. The CDR3 is made up of 14 amino acids. Germline loops: CDR1 LNHDA, CDR2 SQIVND (reference sequence). The V segment lost 7 bases and the J segment 2 bases; nucleotides outside the gene matches: 4. The CDR3 DNA follows: TGTGCCAGTAACAGACAGGGGGCCAACACTGAAGCTTTCTTT. Translated, it gives CASNRQGANTEAFF.

The chain uses TRBV6-6 and TRBJ2-5; TRBD1 matches 9 bases. This CDR3 region has 13 residues. The trim removed 5 bases at V and 5 bases at J, leaving 3 bases unmatched. Germline V gene sequence: CDR1 MNHNY, CDR2 SVGAGI (reference sequence). The CDR3 DNA sequence: TGTGCCAGCAGTCACAGGGGGCATGAGACCCAGTACTTC. Protein sequence: CASSHRGHETQYF.

V gene TRBV19 combines with J gene TRBJ1-2; tentatively, D is TRBD1 (6 bases). V was pared by 3 bases and J by 5 bases, with 16 bases between. This CDR3 is built from 15 residues. Germline CDR1 is LNHDA and CDR2 is SQIVND (reference sequence). CDR3 sequence: CASSMGHEGRYGYTF. In nucleotides, the CDR3 is TGTGCCAGTAGTATGGGACATGAAGGGCGATATGGCTACACCTTC.

The CDR3 spells CASSIGQGSLYSGNTIYF. In nucleotides, the CDR3 is TGTGCCAGCAGCATCGGACAGGGGTCCCTCTACTCTGGAAACACCATATATTTT. The rearrangement uses TRBV9 and TRBJ1-3, with 9 bases fitting TRBD1. The CDR3 extends over 18 amino acids. V was clipped by 4 bases and J by 0 bases; unmatched bases: 11. CDR1 and CDR2 (germline): SGDLS, YYNGEE. Using reference TRBV9 and TRBJ1-3 for the parts outside the CDR3, the full variable domain is DSGVTQTPKHLITATGQRVTLRCSPRSGDLSVYWYQQSLDQGLQFLIQYYNGEERAKGNILERFSAQQFPDLHSELNLSSLELGDSALYFCASSIGQGSLYSGNTIYFGEGSWLTVV.

V is TRBV7-9 and J is TRBJ2-3, with 8 bases identical to TRBD1. V was clipped by 7 bases and J by 0 bases; unmatched bases: 3. The CDR3 runs 14 residues. CDR1 and CDR2 from the germline V gene are SEHNR and FQNEAQ (reference sequence). The CDR3 nucleotides are TGTGCCAGCACCAGACAGGGGAGCACAGATACGCAGTATTTT. It yields the protein CASTRQGSTDTQYF.

CDR3 sequence reads: CASSYSTVGNTEAFF. As DNA, the CDR3 is TGTGCCAGCAGTTACTCGACAGTGGGAAACACTGAAGCTTTCTTT. This chain joins TRBV27 and TRBJ1-1, with D possibly TRBD1 on 5 matching bases. CDR3 length equals 15 residues. V was pared by 4 bases and J by 2 bases, with 14 bases between. The germline CDR1 and CDR2 sequences are MNHEY and SMNVEV (reference sequence).

In nucleotides, the CDR3 is TGCGCCAGCAACTTACAGGGGGCGGGGGAGACCCAGTACTTC. This encodes CASNLQGAGETQYF. V usage is TRBV5-1 and J usage is TRBJ2-5; the match to TRBD1 covers 9 bases. J was trimmed by 5 bases and V by 6 bases; bases with no gene match: 8. Germline CDR1 reads SGHRS; CDR2 reads YFSETQ. The CDR3 length is 14 residues.

This chain connects TRBV4-2 to TRBJ2-1, with 8 bases lining up with TRBD2. This CDR3 spans 17 amino acids. CDR1 is LGHNA and CDR2 is YNFKEQ in the germline V gene. The V and J ends lost 3 bases and 4 bases, in that order; junction bases with no gene match: 11. CDR3 region: CASSQGRVTSVYNEQFF. The DNA for the CDR3 is TGTGCCAGCAGCCAGGGTCGGGTGACTAGCGTTTACAATGAGCAGTTCTTC.

V usage is TRBV6-6 and J usage is TRBJ1-2, with a possible D match to TRBD1 (6 bases). The germline V and J ends were trimmed by 6 bases and 0 bases, with 11 bases remaining between them. This CDR3 comprises 14 residues. The germline V gene has CDR1 MNHNY and CDR2 SVGAGI (reference sequence). CDR3 coding DNA: TGTGCCAGCAGCCCTGGGACAACTAACTATGGCTACACCTTC. This sequence encodes CASSPGTTNYGYTF.

The chain couples TRBV5-6 to TRBJ1-6; 8 bases map to TRBD1. This CDR3 is 15 amino acids long. The V and J ends lost 4 bases and 7 bases, in that order; junction bases with no gene match: 7. In germline, CDR1 is SGHDT, CDR2 YYEEEE. The CDR3 loop is CASSEMDRDNSPLHF. In nucleotides, the CDR3 is TGTGCCAGCAGCGAGATGGACAGGGACAATTCACCCCTCCACTTT.

The V gene is TRBV11-2, the J gene TRBJ2-7; possible D gene TRBD2, 7 bases. In germline, CDR1 is SGHAT, CDR2 FQNNGV. V lost 3 bases and J 6 bases, leaving 15 bases between the germline ends. The CDR3 runs 14 residues. For the CDR3, the DNA is TGTGCCAGCAGCTTTAGGGGGGGCCCCCTCGAGCAGTACTTC. Its protein is CASSFRGGPLEQYF.

The J gene is TRBJ2-5, the V gene TRBV13; 9 bases are shared with TRBD2. Germline loops: CDR1 PRHDT, CDR2 FYEKMQ (reference sequence). The V segment lost 3 bases and the J segment 0 bases; nucleotides outside the gene matches: 5. The CDR3 is 16 amino acids. CDR3 in amino acids: CASSFYSGGYQETQYF. The CDR3 nucleotides read TGTGCCAGCAGCTTTTATAGCGGGGGTTACCAAGAGACCCAGTACTTC. The full variable domain, completed using reference TRBV13 and TRBJ2-5, is AAGVIQSPRHLIKEKRETATLKCYPIPRHDTVYWYQQGPGQDPQFLISFYEKMQSDKGSIPDRFSAQQFSDYHSELNMSSLELGDSALYFCASSFYSGGYQETQYFGPGTRLLVL.

The genes are TRBV5-1 and TRBJ2-1, with a tentative D call TRBD2 (5 bases). The CDR3 is 14 amino acids. The V end lost 3 bases, the J end lost 3 bases, and 10 bases lay between the germline ends. Germline-derived CDR1 and CDR2 are SGHRS and YFSETQ. CDR3 amino acids: CASSSEGVYNEQFF. Here the CDR3 DNA reads TGCGCCAGCAGCTCTGAGGGCGTCTACAATGAGCAGTTCTTC.

V gene TRBV5-1 combines with J gene TRBJ2-5; D might be TRBD2 (6 bases). The CDR3 covers 14 residues. V lost 3 bases and J 2 bases, leaving 11 bases between the germline ends. Germline assignment: CDR1 SGHRS and CDR2 YFSETQ. CDR3 sequence: CASSYGLQQETQYF. As DNA, the CDR3 is TGCGCCAGCAGCTATGGACTACAACAAGAGACCCAGTACTTC.

The gene calls are TRBV6-5 and TRBJ1-2, with D possibly TRBD1 on 6 matching bases. Germline CDR1 reads MNHEY; CDR2 reads SVGAGI. Trimming cost V 6 bases and J 4 bases, with 15 bases left between them. The CDR3 is 14 residues long. CDR3: CASSAGKTGYGYTF. The CDR3 region has the DNA TGTGCCAGCAGCGCCGGAAAGACAGGCTATGGCTACACCTTC.

The chain is built from TRBV20-1 and TRBJ1-2, with unresolved D. The CDR3 consists of 11 residues. Trimming removed 1 base from V and 5 bases from J, with 5 bases in between. Germline V gene lookup returns CDR1 DFQATT and CDR2 SNEGSKA (reference sequence). The CDR3 DNA sequence: TGCAGTGCTAGAGGGCCATATGGCTACACCTTC. It specifies CSARGPYGYTF.

This sequence joins TRBV19 and TRBJ1-2; D is undetermined. The CDR3 covers 14 residues. CDR1 and CDR2 from the germline V gene are LNHDA and SQIVND (reference sequence). Trimming left V 3 bases short and J 0 bases short, with 8 bases between. CDR3 in DNA: TGTGCCAGTAGTATTTCGGTGGCTAACTATGGCTACACCTTC. Its protein is CASSISVANYGYTF.

The chain links TRBV7-9 to TRBJ1-2; D not resolved. Germline V lookup: CDR1 SEHNR, CDR2 FQNEAQ (reference sequence). With 5 bases removed from V and 5 bases from J, the gap between germline ends came to 12 bases. This CDR3 has 13 residues. The CDR3 spells CASSPMVTYGYTF. In DNA form, the CDR3 reads TGTGCCAGCAGCCCCATGGTGACATATGGCTACACCTTC.